A single sample gave rise to the 3 T cell receptor beta chains below, sequenced in a study of cytomegalovirus exposure and HLA in healthy donors. The PCR was carried out with 60 Vbeta primers and 13 Jbeta primers. Data came from immunoSEQ multiplex PCR; TCRdb stores just in-frame clones and leaves some out. The profile shows under 150,000 clones, over 65% of them singletons. Sequenced material: PBMCs. These receptors were obtained from a woman aged 25 to 39 in good health and CMV-seropositive.

This chain joins TRBV29-1 and TRBJ2-3, with D unresolved. The CDR3 loop spans 13 amino acids. Trimming pared 4 bases from V and 2 bases from J, leaving 10 bases between. In germline, CDR1 is SQVTM, CDR2 ANQGSEA. The CDR3 DNA is TGCAGCGTTGCGGGTCTAAACACAGATACGCAGTATTTT. Translating it yields CSVAGLNTDTQYF.

For the CDR3, the DNA is TGTGCCAGCAGCTTAACCGGGACAGAAAGGTTAGGCTATGGCTACACCTTC. Its translation: CASSLTGTERLGYGYTF. This sequence joins TRBV7-9 and TRBJ1-2; TRBD1 matches at 7 bases. J gave up 4 bases and V 2 bases, and 13 bases lay outside the gene matches. CDR3 length equals 17 residues. Germline V gene sequence: CDR1 SEHNR, CDR2 FQNEAQ (reference sequence).

The chain is built from TRBV29-1 and TRBJ1-1; 7 bases line up with TRBD1. Germline V gene lookup returns CDR1 SQVTM and CDR2 ANQGSEA. This CDR3 has 15 residues. The V gene end was trimmed by 3 bases and the J gene end by 8 bases; junction bases not matched to a gene: 15. CDR3 DNA sequence: TGCAGCGTTGATTTATGGAACAGGGGAGATGGGGAAGCTTTCTTT. Translated, it gives CSVDLWNRGDGEAFF.